This T cell receptor (beta chain) came from a study of blood T cell repertoires in COVID-19 (dated by TCRdb to 2020 to 2021). Notes on the research overall: Collaborator samples came from the United States, Italy and Spain and covered acute and convalescent phases of COVID-19. The material from the prospective study consisted of cDNA or gDNA derived from T cells, B-cell-depleted T cells, or PBMCs. Deeply sampled blood TCRbeta repertoires from subjects exposed to, actively infected with, or recovered from COVID-19 were included in the dataset. The repertoires were released in a freely available public database intended as a resource for research on the immune response to SARS-CoV-2. Samples came from the ongoing ImmuneRACE study (first 160 participants) plus 1,254 subjects from 6 global collaborators. A de-identified subject ID, COVID-19 status, age in years and sex were almost always included in the sample metadata. Where HLA class I and class II types were available, the types were taken from metadata supplied by the sample provider, not from assay-based typing. Overall results and qualifications from the work: The amount of clinical and demographic metadata varied by source and participant and was provided uncurated.

Comment on this clone: Its antigen remains undetermined. Base quality data are lacking; no much larger clone is found one base away.

Each collaborating institution followed its own protocols to collect whole blood in K2EDTA tubes. For TCRbeta analysis, collaborators shipped samples in one of three forms: frozen whole blood, isolated PBMCs, or DNA extracted from either of those sample types. TCRbeta CDR3 regions were amplified from genomic DNA by means of the immunoSEQ Assay, a bias-controlled multiplex PCR. For the original study's pipeline: Nucleated cell counts per sample were estimated from amplification of reference gene primers within the assay. To quantify the absolute abundance of each unique TCRbeta CDR3 rearrangement, sequence reads were collapsed and filtered. For each sample, productive Simpson clonality was calculated as the square root of Simpson's diversity index across productive rearrangements. What TCRdb holds here is the immuneACCESS table cut down to in-frame rearrangements. Part of the clones is not present; checked against another copy, under half of the missing clones reflect an unresolved V gene, and the others are unexplained. V and J calls and clone size are copied from that table; D and trimming were computed from the DNA. The table for this sample lists around 150,000 clones; about 74% of them were counted only once. The ten biggest clones cover 8.1% of the sample.

This TCR was sampled from a man aged 60 to 69 with acute or convalescent COVID-19. The sample was peripheral blood.

In nucleotide form, the sequence is TGCGCCAGCAGCCAAGACCCATTCAGACAGGGGGTTAACTATGGCTACACCTTC. This is translated as CASSQDPFRQGVNYGYTF. The chain uses TRBV4-3 and TRBJ1-2, with 9 bases in between that match TRBD1. Germline trimming amounts to 0 bases on V and 1 base on J, with 9 as the count of junction bases outside the gene matches. From the germline V gene, CDR1 is LGHNA and CDR2 is YSLEER. From its cysteine to its phenylalanine, the CDR3 spans 18 amino acids. Only CDR3 DNA is held: 54 bases, read in frame from base 1.